Listed below are T cell receptor beta chains from one sample, sequenced in a study of blood T cell repertoires in COVID-19. Data came from immunoSEQ multiplex PCR; TCRdb stores just in-frame clones and leaves some out. This sample has roughly 97,000 clones; more than 70% occur once, and the top ten carry 15% to 20%. Input material: peripheral blood. The receptors here all came from a human donor in a cohort sampled during active COVID-19. The CDR3 runs from the conserved cysteine through the conserved F or W. A D gene is named only where the DNA matches it firmly. Rows give clone size only sometimes, using once, few, many, or a class for an expanded clone.

clone_size,v_call,j_call,d_call,cdr3_aa,cdr3_nt
NA,TRBV7-6,TRBJ1-1,NA,CASSLHFISRGALHAVEAFF,TGTGCCAGCAGCTTACATTTTATTAGTCGGGGGGCCCTTCATGCAGTTGAAGCTTTCTTT
NA,TRBV27,TRBJ2-1,TRBD2,CASSLNLGLVYNEQFF,TGTGCCAGCAGTTTGAATTTGGGACTAGTTTACAATGAGCAGTTCTTC
few,TRBV7-9,TRBJ2-7,TRBD2,CASSDTGTSGRARGYEQYF,TGTGCCAGCAGCGATACCGGGACTAGCGGGAGAGCTCGCGGCTACGAGCAGTACTTC
NA,TRBV5-4,TRBJ1-2,TRBD1,CASRSTQGADYGYTF,TGTGCCAGCAGATCCACCCAGGGGGCCGACTATGGCTACACCTTC
NA,TRBV5-4,TRBJ2-1,NA,CASRRGGELNNEQFF,TGTGCCAGCAGACGCGGGGGCGAGCTGAACAATGAGCAGTTCTTC
NA,TRBV11-3,TRBJ2-3,NA,CASSKLTGGTDTQYF,TGTGCCAGCAGCAAACTGACAGGCGGCACAGATACGCAGTATTTT
NA,TRBV4-2,TRBJ2-1,NA,CASSQDESSYNEQFF,TGTGCCAGCAGCCAAGACGAGAGCTCCTACAATGAGCAGTTCTTC
NA,TRBV11-2,TRBJ2-1,TRBD2,CASSLYGGSHSYNEQFF,TGTGCCAGCAGCTTATATGGCGGGAGCCACTCTTACAATGAGCAGTTCTTC
NA,TRBV6-5,TRBJ2-7,NA,CASRARTGDHEQYF,TGTGCCAGCAGAGCACGGACGGGGGACCACGAGCAGTACTTC
once,TRBV28,TRBJ1-4,NA,CASSTRTGGAEKLFF,TGTGCCAGCAGTACCCGGACCGGAGGGGCTGAAAAACTGTTTTTT
few,TRBV4-3,TRBJ2-3,TRBD1,CASSHEQGRADTQYF,TGCGCCAGCAGCCATGAACAGGGGAGAGCAGATACGCAGTATTTT
many,TRBV9,TRBJ1-2,NA,CASSVAEQGGGDGYTF,TGTGCCAGCAGCGTAGCGGAACAGGGTGGTGGGGATGGCTACACCTTC
NA,TRBV4-1,TRBJ2-7,NA,CASSQGSFPYEQYF,TGCGCCAGCAGCCAAGGGAGCTTTCCCTACGAGCAGTACTTC
NA,TRBV7-9,TRBJ1-1,NA,CASSSQGFSTEAFF,TGTGCCAGCAGCTCCCAGGGTTTCAGCACTGAAGCTTTCTTT
few,TRBV6-2/TRBV6-3,TRBJ2-7,TRBD2,CASSYPLDGGRAEQYF,TGTGCCAGCAGTTACCCTCTGGACGGCGGGAGGGCCGAGCAGTACTTC
NA,TRBV7-2,TRBJ1-2,NA,CASSLQGSYGYTF,TGTGCCAGCAGCTTACAGGGATCCTATGGCTACACCTTC
NA,TRBV28,TRBJ2-3,NA,CATSPTGGRLSDTQYF,TGTGCCACCTCCCCCACCGGAGGGAGATTGTCAGATACGCAGTATTTT
NA,TRBV5-1,TRBJ1-3,NA,CASSLVFPSSGNTIYF,TGCGCCAGCAGCTTGGTTTTTCCCAGCTCTGGAAACACCATATATTTT
NA,TRBV9,TRBJ2-1,TRBD2,CASSVGAGGPYNEQFF,TGTGCCAGCAGCGTAGGAGCGGGGGGCCCCTACAATGAGCAGTTCTTC
NA,TRBV23-1,TRBJ2-2,TRBD1,CASSQSPQGAVSTGELFF,TGCGCCAGCAGTCAATCCCCACAGGGGGCCGTCAGCACCGGGGAGCTGTTTTTT
NA,TRBV19,TRBJ1-2,NA,CASSRTADHYGYTF,TGTGCCAGTAGTCGGACAGCCGACCACTATGGCTACACCTTC
NA,TRBV7-2,TRBJ2-3,NA,CASSLGAGTQYTDTQYF,TGTGCCAGCAGCTTAGGGGCCGGGACACAATACACAGATACGCAGTATTTT
NA,TRBV5-5,TRBJ2-7,TRBD2,CASSFLAGEYEQYF,TGTGCCAGCAGCTTTCTAGCGGGAGAGTACGAGCAGTACTTC
NA,TRBV5-1,TRBJ1-1,NA,CASSAGDGWNTEAFF,TGCGCCAGCTCGGCGGGCGACGGGTGGAACACTGAAGCTTTCTTT
once,TRBV6-5,TRBJ2-5,NA,CASTPVPGRQETQYF,TGTGCCAGCACCCCTGTCCCAGGGCGACAAGAGACCCAGTACTTC
NA,TRBV5-8,TRBJ2-3,TRBD2,CASSPGLAVTDTQYF,TGTGCCAGCAGCCCGGGACTAGCGGTCACAGATACGCAGTATTTT
NA,TRBV5-4,TRBJ2-7,NA,CASSLAQGLLYEQYF,TGTGCCAGCAGCTTGGCGCAGGGCCTTCTCTACGAGCAGTACTTC
NA,TRBV6-5,TRBJ1-2,TRBD1,CATDREYGYTF,TGTGCCACCGACAGGGAGTATGGCTACACCTTC
NA,TRBV9,TRBJ1-4,TRBD1,CASSPGTGGEKLFF,TGTGCCAGCAGCCCGGGGACAGGGGGAGAAAAACTGTTTTTT
NA,TRBV7-9,TRBJ1-2,NA,CASSLGDRSYGYTF,TGTGCCAGCAGCTTGGGTGACAGAAGCTATGGCTACACCTTC